This paragraph covers one TCR beta chain sequence. The data derive from a study of blood T cell repertoires in COVID-19. Study as a whole: Specimens from acute and convalescent COVID-19 originated in the United States, Italy and Spain. T cells, B-cell-depleted T cells, or PBMCs provided the cDNA or gDNA that served as material.

Sequenced by immunoSEQ multiplex PCR; TCRdb stores in-frame clones only, minus some. The sample holds almost 250,000 clones; 75% to 85% are singletons and the top ten take around 10%. Trimming shortened V by 1 base and J by 2 bases, and 11 bases separated the two germline ends. Germline-derived CDR1 and CDR2 are SEHNR and FQNEAQ (reference sequence). The CDR3 runs to 15 residues. The study recruited people aged about 18 to 89 years across some 23 US areas. Categorization into cohorts depended on clinical history that participants reported. This sequence originates from a woman in her forties or fifties with acute COVID-19. The specimen sequenced was PBMCs or T cells enriched from blood (not recorded which). This chain connects TRBV7-9 to TRBJ1-2; TRBD1 is a possible D gene (6 bases). The CDR3, as DNA: TGTGCCAGCAGCTTAGAGGGACACCGAAACTATGGCTACACCTTC. Amino acids: CASSLEGHRNYGYTF.